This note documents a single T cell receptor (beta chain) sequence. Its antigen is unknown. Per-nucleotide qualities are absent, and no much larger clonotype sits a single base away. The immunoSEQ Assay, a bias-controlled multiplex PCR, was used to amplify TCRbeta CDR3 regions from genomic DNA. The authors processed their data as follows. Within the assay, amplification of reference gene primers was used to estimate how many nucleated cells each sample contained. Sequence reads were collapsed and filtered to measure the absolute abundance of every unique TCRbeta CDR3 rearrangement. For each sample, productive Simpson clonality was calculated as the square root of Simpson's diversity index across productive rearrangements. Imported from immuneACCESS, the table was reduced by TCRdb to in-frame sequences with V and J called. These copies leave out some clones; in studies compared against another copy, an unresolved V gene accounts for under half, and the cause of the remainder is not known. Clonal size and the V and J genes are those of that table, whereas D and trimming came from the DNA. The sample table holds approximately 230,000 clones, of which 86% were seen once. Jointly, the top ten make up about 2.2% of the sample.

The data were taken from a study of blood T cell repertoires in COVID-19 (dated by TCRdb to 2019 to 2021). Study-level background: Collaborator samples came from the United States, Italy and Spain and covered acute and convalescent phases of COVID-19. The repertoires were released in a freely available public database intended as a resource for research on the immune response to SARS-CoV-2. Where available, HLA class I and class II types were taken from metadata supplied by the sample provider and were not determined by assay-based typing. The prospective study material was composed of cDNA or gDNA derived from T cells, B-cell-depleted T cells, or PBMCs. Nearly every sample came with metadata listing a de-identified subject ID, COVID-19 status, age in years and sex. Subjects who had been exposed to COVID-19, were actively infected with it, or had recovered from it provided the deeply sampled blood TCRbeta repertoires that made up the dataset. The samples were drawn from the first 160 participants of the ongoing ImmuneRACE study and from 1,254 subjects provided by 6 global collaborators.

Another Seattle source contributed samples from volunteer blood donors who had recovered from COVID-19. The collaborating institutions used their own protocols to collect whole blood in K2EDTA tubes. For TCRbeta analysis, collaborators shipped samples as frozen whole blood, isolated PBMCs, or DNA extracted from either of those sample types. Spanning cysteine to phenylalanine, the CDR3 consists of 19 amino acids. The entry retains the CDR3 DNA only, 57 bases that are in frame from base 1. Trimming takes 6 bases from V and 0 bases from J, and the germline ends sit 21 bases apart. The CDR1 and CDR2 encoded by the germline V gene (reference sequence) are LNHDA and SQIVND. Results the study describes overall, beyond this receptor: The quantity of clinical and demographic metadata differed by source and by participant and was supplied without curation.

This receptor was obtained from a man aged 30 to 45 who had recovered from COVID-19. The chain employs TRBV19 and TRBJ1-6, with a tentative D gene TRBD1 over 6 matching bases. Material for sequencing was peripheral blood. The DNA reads TGTGCCAGTAGCTTCTCCCGGGACACTAGGAGCTCCTATAATTCACCCCTCCACTTT. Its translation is CASSFSRDTRSSYNSPLHF. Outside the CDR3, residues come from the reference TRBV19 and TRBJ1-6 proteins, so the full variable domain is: DGGITQSPKYLFRKEGQNVTLSCEQNLNHDAMYWYRQDPGQGLRLIYYSQIVNDFQKGDIAEGYSVSREKKESFPLTVTSAQKNPTAFYLCASSFSRDTRSSYNSPLHFGNGTRLTVT.